This TCR beta chain was identified during a study of cytomegalovirus exposure and HLA in healthy donors. General study findings and limits: A later analysis, which compared TCR beta chains of equal frequency, found the HLA-associated ones more clonally expanded.

Samples came from healthy bone marrow donors. A word on this clone: Its antigen remains unidentified.

Germline loops: CDR1 SEHNR, CDR2 FQNEAQ (reference sequence). The trim removed 3 bases at V and 4 bases at J, leaving 5 bases unmatched. This CDR3 has 15 residues. The PCR contained 60 Vbeta and 13 Jbeta primers. Using immunoSEQ multiplex PCR, the repertoire was profiled, and TCRdb retains in-frame clones only, with some absent. The sample contains about 160,000 clones, about 80% of which appear only once. The chain has TRBV7-9 and TRBJ1-2, with TRBD1 matching 10 bases. The sequenced material came from PBMCs. The source of this sequence is a man aged 25 to 45 in good health and CMV-seronegative. CDR3 coding DNA: TGTGCCAGCAGCTTCGACAGGGGGCAATCCTATGGCTACACCTTC. Encoded protein: CASSFDRGQSYGYTF.